This T cell receptor (beta chain) was identified in a study of T cells in Graves' hyperthyroidism and ophthalmopathy (dated by TCRdb to between 2019 and 2020). The study in broad terms: Peripheral blood was collected at initial diagnosis, before any treatment. To identify TCR V-J signatures that set the groups apart, the researchers used a discovery cohort of 95 to 100 patients, made up of 40 to 45 with Graves' ophthalmopathy and about 55 with stable Graves' hyperthyroidism. Whether ophthalmopathy could be predicted prospectively was tested in an independent validation cohort made up of approximately 19 hyperthyroidism patients plus 17 patients who later progressed to ophthalmopathy. For training and testing, the 80 to 100 patients in the discovery cohort were randomly divided in a 7:3 ratio. In six Graves' hyperthyroidism patients, the study also compared T-cell repertoires from thyroid tissue with T-cell repertoires from blood. Following sampling, methimazole starting at 30 mg daily was given to hyperthyroidism patients, and high-dose intravenous methylprednisolone was given to ophthalmopathy patients. The paper describes TCR Vbeta CDR3 sequencing of around 140 peripheral blood samples, made up of roughly 45 ophthalmopathy patients, approximately 73 hyperthyroidism patients and around 17 progressor patients. Broader findings and caveats from the paper: In validation, the model predicted progression to ophthalmopathy a median of roughly six months before onset, with roughly 68% sensitivity and about 72% specificity. Ophthalmopathy was separated from stable hyperthyroidism by a 13 V-J signature model, with approximately 90% sensitivity and 81% to 83% specificity obtained in cross-validation and 80%/75% obtained in testing. Most expanded thyroid clonotypes (frequency above 0.001) were also found in blood, which suggests that blood repertoires may mirror thyroid immune responses. Sample size was not statistically predetermined, and blinding of investigators to group allocation was not performed.

The TCR beta CDR3 regions were amplified from RNA transcripts. The first round of RT-PCR for the TCR CDR3 was performed with the HTBI primer set and the Qiagen OneStep RT-PCR kit. Libraries were constructed in a second round of multiplex PCR, after which size selection and purification were performed. Sequencing of the libraries was done on an Illumina HiSeq2000 using paired-end 100 bp reads. Under the source paper's analysis protocol: Raw data were processed with SOAPnuke, discarding reads with adapters, uncalled bases, mean Phred below 15, or no exact constant-primer or identifier match. High-quality paired reads were merged with COPE v1.2.5, and unique nucleotide sequences were defined as clonotypes. MiTCR v1.1 was used to align the clonotypes against IMGT TRBV, TRBD and TRBJ reference segments. Only V-J combinations with frequency above 0.0001, covering about 99% of repertoires, were analysed. A TCS score was defined as the ratio between F50 (clonal expansion) and ExV (chaos), using BLOSUM62-based TCRdist between CDR3 peptides within each V-J. Welch's t-statistics and random forest reduced roughly 540 V-J features to 13, which were used in a naive Bayes classifier (R e1071). The raw public data were reprocessed by TCRdb itself: fastp quality trimming at Q25, MiXCR clonotype calling, in-frame beta chains only. Under each unique CDR3 protein, matching rows form one entry showing the most common genes and DNA. These V and J calls derive from TCRdb rather than the authors' analysis. The sample table holds under 400,000 distinct CDR3 sequences, of which 15% to 20% were seen once. Of the sample, roughly 49% falls within the top ten clones.

Inclusive of the bounding cysteine and phenylalanine, the CDR3 is 13 residues long. Left in the record is the CDR3 DNA by itself, 39 bases read in frame from the first base. Sequences LNHDA (CDR1) and SQIVND (CDR2) are obtained from the germline V gene (reference sequence). V and J are truncated by 5 bases and 9 bases respectively, leaving an intervening sequence of 14 bases. Graves' hyperthyroidism was defined as stable when no progression to ophthalmopathy occurred over 18 months of follow-up. Hyperthyroidism patients were newly diagnosed, had a disease duration of under 2 months, and were aged 18 to 65 years. The study excluded patients with uncontrolled infections, other autoimmune diseases, pregnancy or lactation. Diagnoses were established on the basis of clinical symptoms, serum thyroxine and TRAb, thyroid ultrasound, and orbital computed tomography. Ficoll-Paque density gradient centrifugation was used to isolate PBMCs from about 10 ml of fresh peripheral blood. Trizol reagent was used to extract total RNA, and RNA quality was then checked on an Agilent 2100 Bioanalyzer.

To note about this clonotype: The clone's antigen remains unknown. No base quality values were provided; no much bigger clone lies one nucleotide off.

Recombination linked TRBV19 to TRBJ2-1; the D gene cannot be resolved beyond TRBD1 or TRBD2, each matching 5 bases. The TCR was taken from a woman in her 50s with Graves' hyperthyroidism. The material sequenced was blood. The DNA reads as follows: TGTGCCAGTAGTTGGTTGGGGACGATTGAGCAGTTCTTC. This sequence encodes CASSWLGTIEQFF.